Below are 15 T cell receptor beta chains sequenced from a single sample in a study of molecular identifiers for immune sequencing clone quantification. TCRdb ran MiXCR on the PCR reads and lists one entry per CDR3 protein. Of hundreds of thousands of distinct CDR3 sequences in the sample, nearly 20% are singletons; the top ten hold roughly 0.83%. The sequenced material came from naive CD8+ T cells from blood, with Jurkat cell RNA spiked in. Subset in this sample: FACS-sorted CD8+CD4-CCR7+CD45RA+ naive T cells. The origin of the receptors is a human donor in good health. Some libraries in this study had Jurkat cell RNA spiked in.

This clonotype has a count of ten or more. The chain uses TRBV20-1 and TRBJ2-2; tentatively, D is TRBD2 (6 bases). This CDR3 is built from 16 residues. Germline V gives CDR1 DFQATT, CDR2 SNEGSKA (reference sequence). V was clipped by 1 base and J by 7 bases, with 19 bases between them. CDR3 loop: CSARAVSGVKIGELFF. DNA of the CDR3: TGCAGTGCTAGAGCGGTTTCGGGAGTTAAAATCGGGGAGCTGTTTTTT.

This clonotype showed up many times. The CDR3 here is CSARDIRDTSYEQYF. DNA of the CDR3: TGCAGTGCTAGAGATATCCGGGACACCTCCTACGAGCAGTACTTC. The chain couples TRBV20-1 to TRBJ2-7; D might be TRBD1 (6 bases). CDR1 is DFQATT and CDR2 is SNEGSKA in the germline V gene (reference sequence). The CDR3 runs to 15 residues. The V and J ends lost 0 bases and 0 bases respectively, with 12 bases between them.

This clonotype appeared many times. The genes are TRBV7-9 and TRBJ2-7; D not certain. This CDR3 is built from 14 residues. V was shortened by 5 bases and J by 3 bases, with 14 bases between the two germline ends. From germline, CDR1 is SEHNR and CDR2 FQNEAQ (reference sequence). The CDR3 here is CASSPSVGYYEQYF. The CDR3 DNA is TGTGCCAGCAGCCCCTCGGTAGGGTACTACGAGCAGTACTTC.

The CDR3, as DNA: TGTGCCAGCAGGAGCGGGGCGCCTACATACAATGAGCAGTTCTTC. Its translation is CASRSGAPTYNEQFF. J is TRBJ2-1 and V is TRBV27; TRBD2 matches 7 bases. CDR1 is MNHEY, CDR2 SMNVEV, per germline (reference sequence). The CDR3 has 15 amino acids. The V and J ends lost 6 bases and 4 bases, in that order; junction bases with no gene match: 9.

In its sample, this clonotype was seen many times. The rearrangement joins TRBV7-9 to TRBJ1-1; the D is unclear. CDR3 length equals 11 residues. V dropped 0 bases and J dropped 10 bases, with 6 bases sitting between them. CDR1 and CDR2 (germline): SEHNR, FQNEAQ (reference sequence). CDR3 protein: CASSLAVGAFF. CDR3 DNA sequence: TGTGCCAGCAGCTTAGCCGTGGGAGCTTTCTTT.

This clonotype was picked up many times. This chain joins TRBV25-1 and TRBJ2-2, with TRBD2 matching over 11 bases. The CDR3 is 19 residues long. V trimming: 1 base; J trimming: 5 bases; junction bases outside the gene matches: 12. Germline V CDR1 and CDR2: MGHDK, SYGVNS. The CDR3 coding sequence is TGTGCCAGCAGTGAATCCCATTTACTAGCGGGAGAAGGGACCGGGGAGCTGTTTTTT. Protein: CASSESHLLAGEGTGELFF.

This clonotype was observed many times. The J gene is TRBJ1-5, the V gene TRBV6-2 or TRBV6-3, with D tentatively TRBD1 (6 bases). The CDR3 runs 15 residues. Germline loops: CDR1 MNHEY, CDR2 SVGEGT. Trimming took off 5 bases at V and 3 bases at J, with 14 bases between the two ends. The CDR3 DNA reads TGTGCCAGCAGTACTCTGGACAGACCCAATCAGCCCCAGCATTTT. This gives the protein CASSTLDRPNQPQHF.

This clonotype was recorded many times. This chain connects TRBV12-3 or TRBV12-4 to TRBJ2-2; 8 bases are a match to TRBD1. The CDR3 length is 15 residues. V lost 5 bases and J lost 3; bases outside the gene matches: 5. The CDR3 DNA follows: TGTGCCAGCAGTCCTCGACAGGGGTACACCGGGGAGCTGTTTTTT. Amino acid sequence: CASSPRQGYTGELFF.

In this sample, this clonotype turned up a few times. A read error is likely, as this CDR3 ends without the conserved phenylalanine or tryptophan. V usage is TRBV12-5 and J usage is TRBJ2-7; D unclear. V gave up 0 bases and J gave up 4 bases, with 4 bases separating them. The CDR3 runs to 12 residues. Germline assignment: CDR1 LGHNT and CDR2 FRNRAP. Written as DNA, the CDR3 is TGTGCTAGTGGTTTGGTACAGTACGAGCAGTACCTC. Translating gives CASGLVQYEQYL.

This clonotype came up many times. The J gene is TRBJ1-2, the V gene TRBV7-9, with a tentative D call TRBD1 (6 bases). Per germline, CDR1 SEHNR and CDR2 FQNEAQ (reference sequence). Trimming removed 5 bases at V and 3 bases at J, with 13 bases between. This CDR3 spans 14 amino acids. For the CDR3, the DNA is TGTGCCAGCAGCCATGGACAGTCTTACTATGGCTACACCTTC. Translated, it gives CASSHGQSYYGYTF.

Details on this clonotype: A much more abundant neighbour one base away suggests this may be a read error. The V call is TRBV7-6, the J call TRBJ1-3; no reliable D call. CDR3 length equals 14 residues. Germline assignment: CDR1 SGHVS and CDR2 FNYEAQ. CDR3 in amino acids: CASSFGDSGNTMYF. The CDR3 DNA is TGTGCCAGCAGCTTTGGAGACTCTGGAAACACCATGTATTTT.

In this sample, this clonotype turned up many times. This chain uses TRBV5-8 with TRBJ2-3; D unclear. CDR1 SGHTS and CDR2 YDEGEE come from the germline V gene. Trimming shortened V by 0 bases and J by 4 bases, and 15 bases separated the two germline ends. The CDR3 is 16 amino acids. Here the CDR3 reads CASSLDGGHSADTQYF. CDR3 DNA: TGTGCCAGCAGCTTGGATGGCGGTCATTCGGCAGATACGCAGTATTTT.

At least ten counts were recorded for this clonotype. This sequence joins TRBV20-1 and TRBJ2-7, with 7 bases identical to TRBD1. Germline V lookup: CDR1 DFQATT, CDR2 SNEGSKA (reference sequence). CDR3 size: 15 residues. The J segment lost 0 bases and the V segment lost 3 bases, leaving 8 bases of the junction unmatched. The CDR3 region has the DNA TGCAGTGCTAGTCCTGACCGGGACAGCTCCTACGAGCAGTACTTC. Its protein product is CSASPDRDSSYEQYF.

In its sample, this clonotype was seen a few times. The chain links TRBV28 to TRBJ2-7; D unclear. Trimming left V 5 bases short and J 1 base short, with 15 bases between. Germline CDR1 reads MDHEN; CDR2 reads SYDVKM. The CDR3 sequence is 15 residues long. CDR3 residues: CASSRAGLLSYEQYF. The CDR3 nucleotides are TGTGCCAGCAGTCGGGCAGGCCTCTTATCCTACGAGCAGTACTTC.

Many counts were recorded for this clonotype. This rearrangement joins TRBV2 to TRBJ2-5, with D perhaps matching TRBD1 or TRBD2 (6 bases each). The germline CDR1 and CDR2 sequences are SNHLY and FYNNEI. This CDR3 contains 16 residues. V was cut by 3 bases and J by 5 bases, with 19 bases left in between. CDR3 in amino acids: CASSEPVGGAIETQYF. CDR3 nucleotides: TGTGCCAGCAGTGAGCCCGTCGGGGGCGCGATTGAGACCCAGTACTTC.